The 16 T cell receptor beta chains given below trace back to one sample, sequenced in a study of CD8 T cells in Susac syndrome. Random hexamers were used to reverse transcribe the RNA input (roughly 0.5 to 1 ug). TCRdb fed the immunoSEQ multiplex PCR reads into MiXCR, producing one record per CDR3 protein. The repertoire has 100,000 to 150,000 distinct CDR3 sequences, around 94% of them found once; the top ten carry 0.1% to 0.15%. The sample comprised CD4+ T cells from PBMCs. The receptors come from a human donor with multiple sclerosis.

This clonotype was seen just once. The rearrangement uses TRBV12-3 or TRBV12-4 and TRBJ1-2, with TRBD1 matching over 8 bases. V lost 0 bases and J lost 4; bases outside the gene matches: 7. The CDR3 loop spans 16 amino acids. The CDR3: CASSLAPGQGSYGYTF. The CDR3 bases are TGTGCCAGCAGTTTAGCGCCAGGACAGGGCAGCTATGGCTACACCTTC.

CDR3 coding DNA: TGTGCCAGCAGCGTAGATCCAAATAGCAATCAGCCCCAGCATTTT. This encodes CASSVDPNSNQPQHF. The chain employs TRBV9 and TRBJ1-5; no definite D call. Between the trimmed V and J ends, which lost 0 bases and 0 bases, there was a span of 7 bases. Per germline, CDR1 SGDLS and CDR2 YYNGEE. The CDR3 has 15 amino acids.

The chain is built from TRBV7-9 and TRBJ2-1, with D perhaps TRBD2 (7 bases). V was shortened by 5 bases and J by 4 bases, with 18 bases between the two germline ends. The CDR3 loop spans 16 amino acids. The germline gives CDR1 SEHNR, CDR2 FQNEAQ (reference sequence). The CDR3 DNA reads TGTGCCAGCAGCCCAATGGGGGGGGCCAGATACAATGAGCAGTTCTTC. Protein: CASSPMGGARYNEQFF.

The chain links TRBV4-1 to TRBJ1-2; 8 positions agree with TRBD1. CDR1 MGHRA and CDR2 YSYEKL come from the germline V gene. The CDR3 runs to 15 residues. V shed 3 bases, J shed 3 bases, and the junction held 6 bases outside the gene matches. The CDR3 reads CASSQGQGAYYGYTF. CDR3 in DNA: TGCGCCAGCAGCCAGGGGCAGGGGGCGTACTATGGCTACACCTTC.

The CDR3 region is CASRQGGRNEKLFF. CDR3 DNA: TGTGCCAGCCGTCAGGGAGGGCGGAATGAAAAACTGTTTTTT. The chain couples TRBV6-6 to TRBJ1-4; D might be TRBD1 (5 bases). The CDR3 extends over 14 amino acids. V lost 8 bases and J 5 bases, leaving 15 bases between the germline ends. The germline CDR1 and CDR2 sequences are MNHNY and SVGAGI (reference sequence).

This clonotype showed up just a few times. V usage is TRBV3-1 and J usage is TRBJ2-7, with a tentative D call TRBD1 (6 bases). V lost 3 bases and J lost 0, with 6 bases in between. CDR3 length: 13 amino acids. CDR1 is LGHDT, CDR2 YNNKEL, per germline (reference sequence). CDR3 nucleotide sequence: TGTGCCAGCAGCCAGGACAGCTCCTACGAGCAGTACTTC. Amino acid sequence: CASSQDSSYEQYF.

The J gene is TRBJ2-3, the V gene TRBV27, with D unclear. The V end lost 8 bases, the J end lost 2 bases, and 11 bases lay between the germline ends. The CDR3 consists of 13 residues. The germline gives CDR1 MNHEY, CDR2 SMNVEV (reference sequence). CDR3 in DNA: TGTGCCAGCCGAAACCATCTCACAGATACGCAGTATTTT. It encodes CASRNHLTDTQYF.

The chain is built from TRBV7-2 and TRBJ1-1, with TRBD1 matching over 9 bases. With 3 bases clipped from V and 6 bases from J, the junction kept 11 bases outside the gene matches. Germline V gives CDR1 SGHTA, CDR2 FQGNSA. This CDR3 has 16 residues. The CDR3 DNA is TGTGCCAGCAGCTTGGATATACAGGGGGCCGGGTCTGAAGCTTTCTTT. Encoded protein: CASSLDIQGAGSEAFF. Full variable domain (outside the CDR3, taken from reference TRBV7-2 and TRBJ1-1): GAGVSQSPSNKVTEKGKDVELRCDPISGHTALYWYRQSLGQGLEFLIYFQGNSAPDKSGLPSDRFSAERTGGSVSTLTIQRTQQEDSAVYLCASSLDIQGAGSEAFFGQGTRLTVV.

The chain uses TRBV2 and TRBJ2-3; D is uncertain. Germline V gene lookup returns CDR1 SNHLY and CDR2 FYNNEI. The CDR3 covers 12 residues. V was trimmed by 5 bases and J by 5 bases, leaving 8 bases between them. The CDR3 DNA reads as TGTGCCAGCAGTCCCGGTTTAGATACGCAGTATTTT. Protein product: CASSPGLDTQYF.

Here the CDR3 reads CASRTVGGQPQHF. Written as DNA, the CDR3 is TGTGCCAGCAGGACGGTCGGGGGACAGCCCCAGCATTTT. The J gene is TRBJ1-5, the V gene TRBV6-1; possibly TRBD1 for D (5 bases). This CDR3 has 13 residues. Germline CDR1 reads MNHNS; CDR2 reads SASEGT. Trimming left V 6 bases short and J 7 bases short, with 13 bases between.

The rearrangement links TRBV7-9 to TRBJ2-7; 7 bases are a match to TRBD2. The CDR3 covers 16 residues. The J segment lost 5 bases and the V segment lost 5 bases, leaving 15 bases of the junction unmatched. In germline, CDR1 is SEHNR, CDR2 FQNEAQ (reference sequence). In DNA, the CDR3 is TGTGCCAGCAGCCCCGGGCTAGCGGCAACCTACGACGAGCAGTACTTC. Translated: CASSPGLAATYDEQYF.

This rearrangement joins TRBV11-3 to TRBJ1-1; D gene uncertain. The CDR3 runs 14 residues. Trimming removed 1 base from V and 4 bases from J, with 10 bases in between. Germline-derived CDR1 and CDR2 are SGHNT and YENEEA. The CDR3 sequence: CASSLGPLSTEAFF. Here the CDR3 DNA reads TGTGCCAGCAGCTTAGGCCCTCTCAGCACTGAAGCTTTCTTT.

The chain is built from TRBV27 and TRBJ2-3, with D maybe TRBD1 (5 bases). Germline-derived CDR1 and CDR2 are MNHEY and SMNVEV (reference sequence). Between the trimmed V and J ends, which lost 2 bases and 2 bases, there was a span of 8 bases. The CDR3 length is 14 residues. CDR3: CASSLQGVTDTQYF. CDR3 in DNA: TGTGCCAGCAGTTTACAGGGTGTCACAGATACGCAGTATTTT.

As regards this clonotype: A read error may produce the germline difference seen at one junction end. V is TRBV6-6 and J is TRBJ1-1; D gene unclear. This CDR3 spans 13 amino acids. The germline V gene encodes CDR1 MNHNY and CDR2 SVGAGI (reference sequence). Written as DNA, the CDR3 is TGTGCCAGCAGCCTCACCCACGTGGCTGTAGCTTTTTTT. It translates to CASSLTHVAVAFF.

This clonotype was observed a single time. The chain uses TRBV30 and TRBJ2-5, with no clear D. The CDR3 is 12 residues long. V was trimmed by 1 base and J by 3 bases, leaving 6 bases between them. The V gene's germline CDR1 is GTSNPN and CDR2 SVGIG (reference sequence). CDR3 protein: CAWSGQKETQYF. The DNA of the CDR3 is TGTGCCTGGAGTGGCCAGAAAGAGACCCAGTACTTC.

The gene calls are TRBV5-6 and TRBJ2-7, with TRBD2 identical over 12 bases. Germline V gene data show CDR1 as SGHDT and CDR2 as YYEEEE. Trimming took 0 bases from V and 6 from J; bases not matched to a gene: 4. The CDR3 extends over 15 amino acids. The CDR3 spells CASSLGLAGVFEQYF. DNA of the CDR3: TGTGCCAGCAGCTTGGGACTAGCGGGAGTATTCGAGCAGTACTTC.